The clone carrying this T cell receptor beta chain was counted between two and nine times. With 5 bases removed from V and 7 bases from J, the gap between germline ends came to 9 bases. The CDR3 runs to 11 residues. In germline, CDR1 is PRHDT, CDR2 FYEKMQ (reference sequence). The entry originates in a study of Graves' ophthalmopathy and Graves' hyperthyroidism. Beta-chain TCR CDR3 regions were amplified from RNA transcripts. A first-round RT-PCR used HTBI primers, followed by a second-round multiplex PCR. TCRdb re-derived calls from the multiplex PCR reads in MiXCR, one entry per CDR3 protein. Of 150,000 to 200,000 distinct CDR3 sequences in the sample, around 40% were seen once.

The chain has TRBV13 and TRBJ2-7; a weak D match, TRBD2 (6 bases). This TCR was sampled from a man younger than 45 with Graves' ophthalmopathy. Sequencing input: peripheral blood. DNA of the CDR3: TGTGCCAGCAGCCGCCGGGGGGAGCAGTACTTC. The encoded protein is CASSRRGEQYF.